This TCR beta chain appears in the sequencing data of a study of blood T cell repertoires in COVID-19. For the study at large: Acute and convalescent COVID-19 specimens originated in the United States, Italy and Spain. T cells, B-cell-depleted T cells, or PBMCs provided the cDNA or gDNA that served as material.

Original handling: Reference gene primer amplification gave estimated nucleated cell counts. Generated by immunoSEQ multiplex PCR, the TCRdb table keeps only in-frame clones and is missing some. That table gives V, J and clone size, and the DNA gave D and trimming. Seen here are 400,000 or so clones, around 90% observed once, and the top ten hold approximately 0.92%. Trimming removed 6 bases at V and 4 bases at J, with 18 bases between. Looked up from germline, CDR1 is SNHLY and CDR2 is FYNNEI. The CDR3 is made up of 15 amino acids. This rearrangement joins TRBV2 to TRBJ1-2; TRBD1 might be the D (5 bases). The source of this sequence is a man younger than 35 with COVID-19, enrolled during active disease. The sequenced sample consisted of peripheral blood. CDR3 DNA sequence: TGTGCCAGCAGGGACGACAGAGGAATCGGCTATGGCTACACCTTC. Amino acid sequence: CASRDDRGIGYGYTF.